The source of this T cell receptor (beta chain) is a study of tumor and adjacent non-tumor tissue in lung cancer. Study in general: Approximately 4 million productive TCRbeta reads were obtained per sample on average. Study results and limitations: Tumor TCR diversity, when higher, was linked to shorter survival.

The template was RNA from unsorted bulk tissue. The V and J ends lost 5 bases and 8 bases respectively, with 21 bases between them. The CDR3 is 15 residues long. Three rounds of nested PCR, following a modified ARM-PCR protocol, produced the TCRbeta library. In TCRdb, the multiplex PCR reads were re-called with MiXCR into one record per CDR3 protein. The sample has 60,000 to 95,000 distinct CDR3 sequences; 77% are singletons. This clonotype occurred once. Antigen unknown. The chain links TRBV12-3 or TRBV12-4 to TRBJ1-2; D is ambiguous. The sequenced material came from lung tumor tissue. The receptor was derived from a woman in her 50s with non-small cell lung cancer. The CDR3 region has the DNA TGTGCCAGCAGTCTGGTCGGGCGGCTAATTGAGGGCTACACCTTC. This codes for CASSLVGRLIEGYTF.